This TCR beta chain emerged from a study of technical replicates of blood from a handful of donors. The junction had 9 bases not matched to a gene; V was cut back by 4 bases and J by 4 bases. The germline V gene has CDR1 MGHDK and CDR2 SYGVNS. This CDR3 has 17 residues. The table came from immunoSEQ multiplex PCR; TCRdb's copy has only in-frame clones and leaves some out. The sample contains about 100,000 clones, approximately 94% of which appear only once. The chain is built from TRBV25-1 and TRBJ2-1, with 11 bases matching TRBD1. This receptor was obtained from a human donor in good health. Material for sequencing was T cells isolated from PBMCs. CDR3 residues: CASSGTGGVGIYNEQFF. CDR3 sequence (DNA): TGTGCCAGCAGTGGGACAGGGGGCGTAGGGATTTACAATGAGCAGTTCTTC.